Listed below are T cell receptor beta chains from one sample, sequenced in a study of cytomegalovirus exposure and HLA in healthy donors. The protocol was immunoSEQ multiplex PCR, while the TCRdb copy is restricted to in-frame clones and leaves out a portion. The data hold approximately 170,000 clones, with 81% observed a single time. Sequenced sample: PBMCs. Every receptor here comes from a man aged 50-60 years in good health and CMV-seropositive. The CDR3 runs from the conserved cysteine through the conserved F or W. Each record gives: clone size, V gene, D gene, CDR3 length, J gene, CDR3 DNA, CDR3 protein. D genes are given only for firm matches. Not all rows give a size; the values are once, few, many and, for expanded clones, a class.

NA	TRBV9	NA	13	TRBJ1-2	TGTGCCAGCAGCGTATCGGGTCTCTATGGCTACACCTTC	CASSVSGLYGYTF
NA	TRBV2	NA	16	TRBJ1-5	TGTGCCAGCAGTGTCAACGGAGGGGACTTGGGGCTGGCCCAGCATTTT	CASSVNGGDLGLAQHF
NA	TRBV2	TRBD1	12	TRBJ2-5	TGTGCCAGCAGGGACAGGGGCGAGACCCAGTACTTC	CASRDRGETQYF
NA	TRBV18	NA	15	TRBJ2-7	TGTGCCAGCTCACCGTCTGAGGGAGTCCCCTACGAGCAGTACTTC	CASSPSEGVPYEQYF
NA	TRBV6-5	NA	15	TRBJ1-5	TGTGCCAGCAGTTACGGCAGGGGCCTCAATCAGCCCCAGCATTTT	CASSYGRGLNQPQHF
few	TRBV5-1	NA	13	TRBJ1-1	TGCGCCAGCAGCGAAGACTCTAACACTGAAGCTTTCTTT	CASSEDSNTEAFF
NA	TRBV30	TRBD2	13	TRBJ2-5	TGTGCCTGTAATAGCGGGGGAGGCGAGACCCAGTACTTC	CACNSGGGETQYF
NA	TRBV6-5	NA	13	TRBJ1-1	TGTGCCAGCAGTTTTGACCAGGTCACTGAAGCTTTCTTT	CASSFDQVTEAFF
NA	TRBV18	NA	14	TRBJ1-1	TGTGCCAGCTCACCGTTCGAGGCCAACACTGAAGCTTTCTTT	CASSPFEANTEAFF
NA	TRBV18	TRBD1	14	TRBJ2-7	TGTGCCAGCTCACCGACGGACAGGGACTCCGAGCAGTACTTC	CASSPTDRDSEQYF
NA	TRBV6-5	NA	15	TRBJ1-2	TGTGCCAGCAGTTCCCGTCCTGGTCCAGACTATGGCTACACCTTC	CASSSRPGPDYGYTF
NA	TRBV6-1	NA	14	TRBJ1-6	TGTGCCAGCAGCCCCCATACCTACAATTCACCCCTCCACTTT	CASSPHTYNSPLHF
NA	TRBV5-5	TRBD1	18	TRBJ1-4	TGTGCCAGCAGCCCCGGGACAGGGGGCGTCTTCGGCAGTGAAAAACTGTTTTTT	CASSPGTGGVFGSEKLFF
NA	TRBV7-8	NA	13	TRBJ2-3	TGTGCCAGCAGCTTCCCGGGCACAGATACGCAGTATTTT	CASSFPGTDTQYF
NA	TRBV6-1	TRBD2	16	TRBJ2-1	TGTGCCAGCAGTGCGATACTAGCGGGAGCGGGAAATGAGCAGTTCTTC	CASSAILAGAGNEQFF
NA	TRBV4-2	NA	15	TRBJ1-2	TGTGCCAGCAGCCAAGATCCGCTAGCTAACTATGGCTACACCTTC	CASSQDPLANYGYTF
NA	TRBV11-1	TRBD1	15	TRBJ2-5	TGTGCCAGCAGCTGGGAGACAGGGAATCTGGAGACCCAGTACTTC	CASSWETGNLETQYF
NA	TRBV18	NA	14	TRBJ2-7	TGTGCCAGCTCACCCCCGGGACTTACCTACGAGCAGTACTTC	CASSPPGLTYEQYF
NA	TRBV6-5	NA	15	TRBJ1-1	TGTGCCAGCAGTTACTCGGGGGGAAGGTACACTGAAGCTTTCTTT	CASSYSGGRYTEAFF
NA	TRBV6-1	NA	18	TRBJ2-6	TGTGCCAGCAGTGAACCTCGAAACACAGGCTCTGGGGCCAACGTCCTGACTTTC	CASSEPRNTGSGANVLTF
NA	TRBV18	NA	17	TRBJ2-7	TGTGCCAGCTCGCACATCAGGGCTAGCGACCCTCTCTACGAGCAGTACTTC	CASSHIRASDPLYEQYF
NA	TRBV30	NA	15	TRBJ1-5	TGTGCCTGGAGTCGCTTGGGCACTAGCAATCAGCCCCAGCATTTT	CAWSRLGTSNQPQHF